This TCR beta chain emerged from a study of blood T cell repertoires in COVID-19. Donors in Cohort 3 counted as recovered after two negative PCRs, clearance, or symptom resolution. The assay was immunoSEQ multiplex PCR, and TCRdb's table has in-frame clones only and misses some. The sample carries approximately 270,000 clones, around nine tenths recorded once. CDR1 and CDR2 (germline): LGHDT, YNNKEL (reference sequence). The CDR3 has 16 residues. J was trimmed by 6 bases and V by 4 bases; bases with no gene match: 8. The chain uses TRBV3-1 (or the pseudogene TRBV3-2) and TRBJ1-4, with 10 bases aligning to TRBD1. Sequencing was carried out using PBMCs or T cells enriched from blood (not recorded which). This sequence originates from a woman in her sixties or seventies who had recovered from COVID-19. Written as DNA, the CDR3 is TGTGCCAGCAGCCCCGCCTTTGGGACAGGGGATGAAAAACTGTTTTTT. It translates to CASSPAFGTGDEKLFF.